What follows are 15 T cell receptor beta chains derived from one specimen sequenced in a study of Ad26.COV2.S vaccination and SARS-CoV-2 variants. Treatment in this sample: 15 to 20 received Ad26.COV2.S at low or high dose, single or two shots; 5 received placebo; per-sample allocation not given. The samples date from day 63 after the first vaccine or placebo injection. Using immunoSEQ multiplex PCR, the repertoire was profiled, and TCRdb retains in-frame clones only, with some absent. Found here are a few hundred thousand clones, around nine tenths of them singletons; the top ten hold around 3.6%. This sample comprised peripheral blood, obtained in a trial of Ad26.COV2.S vaccine versus placebo. These receptors came from a person aged 18-60 years who received the Ad26.COV2.S COVID-19 vaccine or a placebo.

The chain uses TRBV18 and TRBJ1-1; D might be TRBD1 (5 bases). Trimming took off 2 bases at V and 2 bases at J, with 12 bases between the two ends. Per germline, CDR1 KGHSH and CDR2 LQKENI. The CDR3 has 15 amino acids. The CDR3 bases are TGTGCCAGCTCACCAGTAGGGCAGGGAAACACTGAAGCTTTCTTT. Its protein product is CASSPVGQGNTEAFF.

The chain combines TRBV29-1 with TRBJ2-7; possible D gene TRBD2, 6 bases. In germline, CDR1 is SQVTM, CDR2 ANQGSEA. Trimming left V 1 base short and J 6 bases short, with 10 bases between. The CDR3 runs 12 residues. In DNA form, the CDR3 reads TGCAGCGTTGAAGTGGAGGGTGGCGAGCAGTACTTC. Its translation is CSVEVEGGEQYF.

V is TRBV28 and J is TRBJ2-1; maybe TRBD2 (7 bases). The CDR3 is 13 residues long. Germline CDR1 reads MDHEN; CDR2 reads SYDVKM. V was cut by 3 bases and J by 10 bases, with 13 bases left in between. The CDR3 nucleotides are TGTGCCAGCAGTTTCGGGGGGCTGGGGGAGCAGTTCTTC. Its protein is CASSFGGLGEQFF.

V usage is TRBV7-9 and J usage is TRBJ2-1, with D possibly matching TRBD2 (6 bases). Deletions cut 4 bases from V and 12 bases from J, with 13 bases between. The germline V gene encodes CDR1 SEHNR and CDR2 FQNEAQ (reference sequence). This CDR3 comprises 12 residues. CDR3 sequence reads: CASSSAEGGQFF. For the CDR3, the DNA is TGTGCCAGCAGCTCAGCAGAGGGAGGGCAGTTCTTC.

V is TRBV25-1 and J is TRBJ2-7; either TRBD1 or TRBD2 may supply D (5 bases each). The CDR3 has 12 residues. Per germline, CDR1 MGHDK and CDR2 SYGVNS. The V end was cut by 6 bases, the J end by 4 bases, with 10 bases between. This chain's CDR3 is CASRDGAYEQYF. DNA for the CDR3: TGTGCCAGCAGGGACGGGGCTTACGAGCAGTACTTC.

The chain has TRBV7-8 and TRBJ1-2; D remains unclear. In germline, CDR1 is SGHVS, CDR2 FQNEAQ. This CDR3 has 15 amino acids. V was clipped by 0 bases and J by 4 bases, with 12 bases between them. The CDR3 sequence is CASSLASAGPYGYTF. The CDR3 region has the DNA TGTGCCAGCAGCTTAGCGTCGGCCGGACCCTATGGCTACACCTTC.

The chain employs TRBV3-1 (or the pseudogene TRBV3-2) and TRBJ2-7; the match to TRBD1 covers 7 bases. This CDR3 has 14 amino acids. Unmatched junction bases numbered 6, after V lost 4 bases and J lost 3 bases. The germline gives CDR1 LGHDT, CDR2 YNNKEL (reference sequence). The CDR3 loop reads CASSPRGQRYEQYF. CDR3 coding DNA: TGTGCCAGCAGCCCAAGGGGACAGCGCTACGAGCAGTACTTC.

The rearrangement links TRBV24-1 to TRBJ1-3; 7 bases line up with TRBD1. J was trimmed by 0 bases and V by 3 bases; bases with no gene match: 4. The germline V gene has CDR1 KGHDR and CDR2 SFDVKD. The CDR3 spans 16 residues. CDR3 nucleotides: TGTGCCACCAGTGATCCGGGACAGAACTCTGGAAACACCATATATTTT. The encoded protein is CATSDPGQNSGNTIYF.

This sequence joins TRBV5-1 and TRBJ2-3; a possible D gene is TRBD1 (5 bases). The CDR3 has 17 amino acids. The V end lost 0 bases, the J end lost 0 bases, and 14 bases lay between the germline ends. Germline-derived CDR1 and CDR2 are SGHRS and YFSETQ. The CDR3 sequence: CASSLVQGTSSTDTQYF. The CDR3 nucleotides read TGCGCCAGCAGCTTGGTCCAGGGAACCTCTAGCACAGATACGCAGTATTTT.

The chain couples TRBV9 to TRBJ1-5; D gene unclear. CDR1 SGDLS and CDR2 YYNGEE come from the germline V gene. Trimming left V 4 bases short and J 7 bases short, with 9 bases between. CDR3 length equals 12 residues. The CDR3 DNA is TGTGCCAGCAGCCGCGAGGGACAGCCCCAGCATTTT. Its protein product is CASSREGQPQHF.

This clone was seen more than once but under ten times. The chain is built from TRBV2 and TRBJ1-5; D unclear. This CDR3 has 14 amino acids. The V gene's germline CDR1 is SNHLY and CDR2 FYNNEI. V gave up 4 bases and J gave up 0 bases, with 7 bases separating them. The CDR3 loop reads CASSGLGSNQPQHF. The CDR3 DNA follows: TGTGCCAGCAGTGGACTAGGTAGCAATCAGCCCCAGCATTTT.

The chain combines TRBV9 with TRBJ2-7, with a tentative D call TRBD2 (5 bases). Germline V lookup: CDR1 SGDLS, CDR2 YYNGEE. The CDR3 consists of 15 residues. The V end was cut by 3 bases, the J end by 0 bases, with 13 bases between. CDR3 protein: CASSAASSYSYEQYF. The CDR3 DNA reads TGTGCCAGCAGCGCGGCTAGCTCATACTCCTACGAGCAGTACTTC. Combining the CDR3 with reference TRBV9 and TRBJ2-7 gives the whole variable domain DSGVTQTPKHLITATGQRVTLRCSPRSGDLSVYWYQQSLDQGLQFLIQYYNGEERAKGNILERFSAQQFPDLHSELNLSSLELGDSALYFCASSAASSYSYEQYFGPGTRLTVT.

The chain recombines TRBV7-9 with TRBJ1-1, with D possibly matching TRBD1 (5 bases). Germline loops: CDR1 SEHNR, CDR2 FQNEAQ (reference sequence). This CDR3 spans 13 amino acids. The germline V and J ends were trimmed by 5 bases and 3 bases, with 10 bases remaining between them. CDR3 amino acids: CASSRSGDTEAFF. The CDR3 nucleotides are TGTGCCAGCAGCCGTTCGGGGGACACTGAAGCTTTCTTT.

This clone was counted once. This chain connects TRBV2 to TRBJ2-3; 9 bases agree with TRBD2. The germline gives CDR1 SNHLY, CDR2 FYNNEI. V lost 6 bases, J lost 0 bases, and 7 bases stayed unmatched. CDR3 length equals 16 residues. Here the CDR3 reads CASSVSSGTSTDTQYF. The DNA of the CDR3 is TGTGCCAGCAGCGTTTCTAGCGGGACTAGCACAGATACGCAGTATTTT.

This chain joins TRBV13 and TRBJ2-2; 8 nucleotides match TRBD2. V trimming: 5 bases; J trimming: 5 bases; junction bases outside the gene matches: 10. The CDR3 runs 16 residues. Germline CDR1 PRHDT, CDR2 FYEKMQ (reference sequence). CDR3: CASSLTGGPRTGELFF. CDR3 DNA sequence: TGTGCCAGCAGCCTAACGGGGGGGCCGAGGACCGGGGAGCTGTTTTTT.